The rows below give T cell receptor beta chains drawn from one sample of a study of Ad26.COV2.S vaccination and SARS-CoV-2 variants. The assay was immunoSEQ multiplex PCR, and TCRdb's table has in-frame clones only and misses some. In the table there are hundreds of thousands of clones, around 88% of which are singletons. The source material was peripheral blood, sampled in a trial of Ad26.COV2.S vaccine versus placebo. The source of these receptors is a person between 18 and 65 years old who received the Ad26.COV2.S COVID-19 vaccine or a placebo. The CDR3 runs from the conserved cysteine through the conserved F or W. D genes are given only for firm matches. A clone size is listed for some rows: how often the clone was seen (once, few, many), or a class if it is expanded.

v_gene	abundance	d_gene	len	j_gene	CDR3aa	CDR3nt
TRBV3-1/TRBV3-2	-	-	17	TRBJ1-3	CASSQDNSGAGGNTIYF	TGTGCCAGCAGCCAAGACAATTCGGGGGCAGGAGGAAACACCATATATTTT
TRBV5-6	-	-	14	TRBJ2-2	CASSPPVATGELFF	TGTGCCAGCAGCCCCCCAGTGGCCACCGGGGAGCTGTTTTTT
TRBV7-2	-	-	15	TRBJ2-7	CASSLGPQGAYEQYF	TGTGCCAGCAGCTTAGGACCCCAGGGAGCCTACGAGCAGTACTTC
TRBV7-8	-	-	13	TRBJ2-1	CASSLSRGNEQFF	TGTGCCAGCAGCTTATCCCGGGGGAATGAGCAGTTCTTC
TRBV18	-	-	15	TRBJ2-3	CASSPRSGVTDTQYF	TGTGCCAGCTCACCACGGTCCGGGGTCACAGATACGCAGTATTTT
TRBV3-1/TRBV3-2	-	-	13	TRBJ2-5	CASSSSLAETQYF	TGTGCCAGCAGCTCCTCACTAGCAGAGACCCAGTACTTC
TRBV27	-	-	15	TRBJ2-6	CASSLAAAGANVLTF	TGTGCCAGCAGTTTAGCAGCGGCTGGGGCCAACGTCCTGACTTTC
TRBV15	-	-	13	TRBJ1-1	CATGPEKTIEAFF	TGTGCCACGGGACCGGAAAAAACCATAGAAGCTTTCTTT
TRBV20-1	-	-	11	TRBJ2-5	CSARTSETQYF	TGCAGTGCTAGAACTAGTGAGACCCAGTACTTC
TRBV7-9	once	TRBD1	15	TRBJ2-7	CASSSARGPGYEQYF	TGTGCCAGCAGCTCCGCCAGGGGGCCCGGGTACGAGCAGTACTTC
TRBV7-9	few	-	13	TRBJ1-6	CASSFTVNSPLHF	TGTGCCAGCAGCTTTACGGTGAATTCACCCCTCCACTTT
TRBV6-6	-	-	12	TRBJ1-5	CASTHRNQPQHF	TGTGCCAGCACCCATAGGAATCAGCCCCAGCATTTT
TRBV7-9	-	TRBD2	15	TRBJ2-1	CASSKGTSGIYEQFF	TGTGCCAGCAGCAAGGGGACTAGCGGGATCTATGAGCAGTTCTTC
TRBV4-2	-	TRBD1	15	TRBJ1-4	CASSNFRDRDEKLFF	TGTGCCAGCAGCAACTTCCGGGACAGGGATGAAAAACTGTTTTTT
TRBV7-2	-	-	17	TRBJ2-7	CASSLGPPGASSYEQYF	TGTGCCAGCAGCTTAGGCCCCCCGGGGGCCAGCTCCTACGAGCAGTACTTC
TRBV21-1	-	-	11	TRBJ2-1	CASSKGMEQFF	TGTGCCAGCAGCAAAGGGATGGAGCAGTTCTTC
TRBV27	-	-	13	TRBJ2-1	CASSLLGANEQFF	TGTGCCAGCAGTTTATTGGGGGCCAATGAGCAGTTCTTC
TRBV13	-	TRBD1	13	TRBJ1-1	CAAAGDSSTEAFF	TGTGCCGCAGCAGGGGACAGCTCCACTGAAGCTTTCTTT
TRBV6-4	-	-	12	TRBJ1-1	CATKGGDTEAFF	TGTGCCACCAAAGGGGGGGACACTGAAGCTTTCTTT
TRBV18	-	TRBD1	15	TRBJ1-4	CASSLLQGENEKLFF	TGTGCCAGCTCACTTCTCCAGGGGGAGAATGAAAAACTGTTTTTT
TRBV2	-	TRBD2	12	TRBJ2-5	CASSGLAEAENF	TGTGCCAGCAGCGGACTAGCGGAGGCCGAAAACTTC
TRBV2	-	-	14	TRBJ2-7	CASSDRGDDYEQYF	TGTGCCAGCAGTGACAGGGGGGATGACTACGAGCAGTACTTC
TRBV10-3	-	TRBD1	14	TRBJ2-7	CAISAGTGNYEQYF	TGTGCCATCAGTGCCGGGACAGGGAACTACGAGCAGTACTTC
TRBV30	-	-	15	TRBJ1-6	CAWSVSVLGHSPLHF	TGTGCCTGGAGTGTAAGCGTATTAGGTCATTCACCCCTCCACTTT
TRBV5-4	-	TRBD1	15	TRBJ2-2	CASSSGQGNTGELFF	TGTGCCAGCAGCTCTGGACAGGGGAACACCGGGGAGCTGTTTTTT
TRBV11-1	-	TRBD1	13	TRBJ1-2	CASSHRGAVGYTF	TGTGCCAGCAGCCACAGGGGCGCGGTTGGCTACACCTTC
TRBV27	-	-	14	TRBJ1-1	CASSLTKLNTEAFF	TGTGCCAGCAGTTTAACCAAGCTGAACACTGAAGCTTTCTTT
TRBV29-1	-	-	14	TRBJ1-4	CSVADRATNEKLFF	TGCAGCGTTGCTGACCGAGCAACTAATGAAAAACTGTTTTTT
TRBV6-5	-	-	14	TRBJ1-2	CASSYSTDLYGYTF	TGTGCCAGCAGTTACTCCACAGATCTCTATGGCTACACCTTC
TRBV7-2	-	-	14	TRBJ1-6	CASSVGTWGSPLHF	TGTGCCAGCAGCGTAGGGACCTGGGGTTCACCCCTCCACTTT
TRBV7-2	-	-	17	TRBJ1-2	CASSRPVIQSGGYGYTF	TGTGCCAGCAGCCGCCCGGTCATCCAATCCGGGGGGTATGGCTACACCTTC
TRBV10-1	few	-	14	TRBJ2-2	CASSDGRGTGELFF	TGCGCCAGCAGTGACGGGAGAGGAACCGGGGAGCTGTTTTTT
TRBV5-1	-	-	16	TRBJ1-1	CASSLDGQILNTEAFF	TGCGCCAGCAGCTTGGACGGACAAATCCTGAACACTGAAGCTTTCTTT
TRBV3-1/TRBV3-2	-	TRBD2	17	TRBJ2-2	CASSLGTSGGKAGELFF	TGTGCCAGCAGCCTTGGGACTAGCGGGGGTAAGGCCGGGGAGCTGTTTTTT
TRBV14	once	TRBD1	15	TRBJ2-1	CASSPRQGVGNEQFF	TGTGCCAGCAGCCCCCGACAGGGAGTCGGCAATGAGCAGTTCTTC
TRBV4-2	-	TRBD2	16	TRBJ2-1	CASSHLSGSGDNEQFF	TGTGCCAGCAGCCATCTTAGCGGGAGCGGAGACAATGAGCAGTTCTTC
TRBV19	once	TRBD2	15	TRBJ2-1	CASSTGLARHNEQFF	TGTGCCAGTAGTACGGGACTAGCGAGACACAATGAGCAGTTCTTC
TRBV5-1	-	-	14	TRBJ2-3	CASSSALRADTQYF	TGCGCCAGCAGCTCGGCCTTGAGAGCCGATACGCAGTATTTT
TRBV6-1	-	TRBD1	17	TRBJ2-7	CASSVIFSGTGAYEQYF	TGTGCCAGCAGTGTTATTTTTTCCGGGACAGGGGCCTACGAGCAGTACTTC
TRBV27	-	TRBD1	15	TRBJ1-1	CASSLWGTANTEAFF	TGTGCCAGCAGTTTATGGGGGACAGCGAACACTGAAGCTTTCTTT
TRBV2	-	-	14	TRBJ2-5	CASTSQGLRETQYF	TGTGCCAGCACATCGCAGGGCTTGAGGGAGACCCAGTACTTC
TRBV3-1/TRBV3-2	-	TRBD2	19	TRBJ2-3	CASSLSGVGTSGITDTQYF	TGTGCCAGCAGCCTCAGTGGGGTCGGGACTAGCGGGATCACAGATACGCAGTATTTT
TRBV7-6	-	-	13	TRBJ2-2	CASSAGLTGELFF	TGTGCCAGCAGCGCCGGGTTGACCGGGGAGCTGTTTTTT
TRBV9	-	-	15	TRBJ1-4	CASSVAPAGSEKLFF	TGTGCCAGCAGCGTAGCCCCCGCAGGGAGTGAAAAACTGTTTTTT
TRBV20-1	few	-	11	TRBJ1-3	CSAMGGNTIYF	TGCAGTGCTATGGGGGGAAACACCATATATTTT
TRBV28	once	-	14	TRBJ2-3	CASTIDQATDTQYF	TGTGCCAGCACCATTGATCAAGCCACAGATACGCAGTATTTT
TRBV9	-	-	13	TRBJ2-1	CASSVGPGDEQFF	TGTGCCAGCAGCGTAGGTCCGGGGGACGAGCAGTTCTTC
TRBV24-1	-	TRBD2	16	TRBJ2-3	CATRKGSGRGTDTQYF	TGTGCCACCAGAAAGGGAAGCGGGAGGGGTACAGATACGCAGTATTTT
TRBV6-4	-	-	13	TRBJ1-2	CASSGGTGYGYTF	TGTGCCAGCAGTGGGGGCACGGGCTATGGCTACACCTTC
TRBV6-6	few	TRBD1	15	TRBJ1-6	CASSYYGTGQSPLHF	TGTGCCAGCAGTTATTACGGGACAGGGCAGTCACCCCTCCACTTT
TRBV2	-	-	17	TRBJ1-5	CASSDISGHSSNQPQHF	TGTGCCAGCAGTGATATTTCCGGACACTCCAGCAATCAGCCCCAGCATTTT
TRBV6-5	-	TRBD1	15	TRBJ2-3	CASSTRTGGTDTQYF	TGTGCCAGCAGTACAAGGACAGGGGGCACAGATACGCAGTATTTT
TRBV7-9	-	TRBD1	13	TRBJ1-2	CASSRQGTDGYTF	TGTGCCAGCAGCAGACAGGGGACGGATGGCTACACCTTC
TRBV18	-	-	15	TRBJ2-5	CASSPFYGRQETQYF	TGTGCCAGCTCACCATTTTACGGGAGACAAGAGACCCAGTACTTC
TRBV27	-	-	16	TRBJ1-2	CASSPIGGALEYGYTF	TGTGCCAGCAGCCCAATCGGGGGGGCGCTGGAGTATGGCTACACCTTC
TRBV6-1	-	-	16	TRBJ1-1	CASSDIGRSPDTEAFF	TGTGCCAGCAGTGATATCGGCCGCAGCCCCGACACTGAAGCTTTCTTT
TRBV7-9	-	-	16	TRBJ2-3	CASSLPPGGSTDTQYF	TGTGCCAGCAGCTTACCCCCAGGGGGGAGCACAGATACGCAGTATTTT
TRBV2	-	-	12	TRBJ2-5	CASSEQRETQYF	TGTGCCAGCAGTGAACAGAGAGAGACCCAGTACTTC